The 21 T cell receptor beta chains in this list originate from one sample, sequenced in a study of shared T cell receptors in the human thymus. Generated by immunoSEQ multiplex PCR, the TCRdb table keeps only in-frame clones and is missing some. The data contain 500,000 to 850,000 clones, about 87% of them seen just once; the ten biggest clones take up about 0.0094%. The sample also formed part of further work on human thymus T cells.

The material sequenced was thymocytes. These receptors were obtained from a boy under three years old with a congenital heart defect.

In regard to this clone: Additional DNA sequences in this sample encode the identical CDR3. CDR3 nucleotide sequence: TGCGCCAGCAGCTTGGTCCTAGCGGGGGGCACAGATACGCAGTATTTT. The encoded protein is CASSLVLAGGTDTQYF. The chain has TRBV5-1 and TRBJ2-3; 10 positions match TRBD2. Trimming removed 0 bases from V and 1 base from J; junction bases left unmatched: 2. CDR3 length: 16 residues. Germline CDR1 SGHRS, CDR2 YFSETQ.

As to this clone: The sample has other DNA sequences that encode this CDR3 too. This chain joins TRBV5-1 and TRBJ2-7; D may be TRBD1 (5 bases). CDR1 and CDR2 (germline): SGHRS, YFSETQ. Between the trimmed V and J ends, which lost 4 bases and 1 base, there was a span of 12 bases. This CDR3 contains 14 residues. The CDR3 DNA is TGCGCCAGCAGCCCAGGCACAGGATCCTACGAGCAGTACTTC. Translating it yields CASSPGTGSYEQYF.

CDR3 in amino acids: CASRSYNSYEQYF. The DNA for the CDR3 is TGTGCCAGCAGATCGTATAACTCCTACGAGCAGTACTTC. V and J are TRBV11-3 and TRBJ2-7; unclear D gene. Trimming removed 6 bases at V and 0 bases at J, with 9 bases between. The V gene's germline CDR1 is SGHNT and CDR2 YENEEA. The CDR3 consists of 13 residues.

The chain is built from TRBV5-1 and TRBJ1-2; tentative D call: TRBD1 (6 bases). Germline V gives CDR1 SGHRS, CDR2 YFSETQ. Trimming removed 5 bases from V and 1 base from J, with 15 bases in between. The CDR3 is made up of 15 amino acids. In nucleotides, the CDR3 is TGCGCCAGCAGTCCCAAGCTACAGGGTAACTATGGCTACACCTTC. This sequence encodes CASSPKLQGNYGYTF.

A few counts support this clone. This chain links TRBV27 with TRBJ1-2; possibly TRBD1 for D (6 bases). CDR1 is MNHEY, CDR2 SMNVEV, per germline (reference sequence). The ends were cut back, 5 bases at V and 8 bases at J, with 18 bases in the middle. The CDR3 is 14 amino acids. CDR3 region: CASSAGGGGVGYTF. The CDR3 bases are TGTGCCAGCAGTGCCGGAGGGGGGGGCGTGGGCTACACCTTC.

The table lists this clone with a count of one. The gene calls are TRBV10-3 and TRBJ2-7; unclear D gene. The V end lost 2 bases, the J end lost 0 bases, and 14 bases lay between the germline ends. The CDR3 covers 16 residues. Germline assignment: CDR1 ENHRY and CDR2 SYGVKD. CDR3 sequence (DNA): TGTGCCATCAGTGAGGTCCCCCCTCCCAGCTCCTACGAGCAGTACTTC. Its translation: CAISEVPPPSSYEQYF.

A word on this clone: Within the sample, other DNA sequences also encode this same CDR3. V gene TRBV19 combines with J gene TRBJ1-1; D remains unclear. Germline V gives CDR1 LNHDA, CDR2 SQIVND (reference sequence). This CDR3 is 12 amino acids long. V was shortened by 2 bases and J by 1 base, with 2 bases between the two germline ends. CDR3 sequence reads: CASSIRNTEAFF. CDR3 nucleotides: TGTGCCAGTAGTATACGGAACACTGAAGCTTTCTTT.

The table lists this clone with a count of one. The CDR3 DNA is TGTGCCACCAGCACACCGACAGGGGGACAGGCCCCCACCGGGGAGCTGTTTTTT. Amino acid sequence: CATSTPTGGQAPTGELFF. The chain carries TRBV15 and TRBJ2-2; 9 positions agree with TRBD1. The V segment lost 4 bases and the J segment 4 bases; nucleotides outside the gene matches: 13. The CDR3 covers 18 residues. Germline V gene data show CDR1 as LNHNV and CDR2 as YYDKDF (reference sequence).

V gene TRBV28 combines with J gene TRBJ1-1; D might be TRBD1 (5 bases). This CDR3 has 15 residues. V was clipped by 3 bases and J by 0 bases, with 11 bases between them. CDR1 is MDHEN and CDR2 is SYDVKM in the germline V gene. CDR3 in DNA: TGTGCCAGCAGTTTCCCCCCGACAGTGAACACTGAAGCTTTCTTT. Amino acids: CASSFPPTVNTEAFF. The whole variable domain, filled in from reference TRBV28 and TRBJ1-1, reads DVKVTQSSRYLVKRTGEKVFLECVQDMDHENMFWYRQDPGLGLRLIYFSYDVKMKEKGDIPEGYSVSREKKERFSLILESASTNQTSMYLCASSFPPTVNTEAFFGQGTRLTVV.

This chain uses TRBV6-6 with TRBJ2-3; TRBD2 might be the D (5 bases). CDR1 and CDR2 (germline): MNHNY, SVGAGI (reference sequence). This CDR3 is 15 amino acids long. V was cut by 6 bases and J by 1 base, with 14 bases left in between. In DNA form, the CDR3 reads TGTGCCAGCAGCCCTGAATACGGGGGCACAGATACGCAGTATTTT. This encodes CASSPEYGGTDTQYF.

This clone was seen a single time. The chain is built from TRBV15 and TRBJ2-3; perhaps TRBD1 as D (5 bases). This CDR3 has 17 amino acids. The germline V and J ends were trimmed by 0 bases and 1 base, with 14 bases remaining between them. The germline V gene encodes CDR1 LNHNV and CDR2 YYDKDF (reference sequence). The CDR3 loop reads CATSRDRVGVGTDTQYF. In nucleotides, the CDR3 is TGTGCCACCAGCAGAGATCGGGTAGGGGTGGGCACAGATACGCAGTATTTT.

The gene calls are TRBV29-1 and TRBJ2-7, with 7 bases lining up with TRBD1. The V segment lost 6 bases and the J segment 2 bases; nucleotides outside the gene matches: 10. The CDR3 is made up of 14 amino acids. The germline CDR1 and CDR2 sequences are SQVTM and ANQGSEA. The CDR3 loop is CSVEGTDLPYEQYF. Here the CDR3 DNA reads TGCAGCGTCGAGGGGACAGATTTACCCTACGAGCAGTACTTC.

J is TRBJ1-2 and V is TRBV6-1; maybe TRBD1 (6 bases). Germline CDR1 is MNHNS and CDR2 is SASEGT. CDR3 length equals 17 residues. Between the trimmed V and J ends, which lost 1 base and 3 bases, there was a span of 18 bases. The CDR3 spells CASSEVVLTGWDYGYTF. DNA for the CDR3: TGTGCCAGCAGTGAAGTTGTTTTAACAGGGTGGGACTATGGCTACACCTTC.

This chain joins TRBV30 and TRBJ2-7; TRBD2 aligns across 11 bases. The V gene end was trimmed by 3 bases and the J gene end by 6 bases; junction bases not matched to a gene: 19. This CDR3 is built from 18 residues. Germline loops: CDR1 GTSNPN, CDR2 SVGIG (reference sequence). The CDR3 DNA is TGTGCCTGGAGGGGTTCCCGAAGTGGTAGCGGGAGGGCGAGCGAGCAGTACTTC. This gives the protein CAWRGSRSGSGRASEQYF.

The chain links TRBV11-2 to TRBJ2-7, with TRBD2 matching over 11 bases. CDR1 SGHAT and CDR2 FQNNGV come from the germline V gene. CDR3 length: 14 residues. Unmatched junction bases numbered 7, after V lost 7 bases and J lost 5 bases. CDR3 loop: CASNLAGGIHEQYF. For the CDR3, the DNA is TGTGCCAGCAACCTAGCGGGGGGCATCCACGAGCAGTACTTC.

This sequence joins TRBV27 and TRBJ1-1; D is unresolved. The V end was cut by 6 bases, the J end by 6 bases, with 20 bases between. The V gene's germline CDR1 is MNHEY and CDR2 SMNVEV (reference sequence). The CDR3 is made up of 15 amino acids. The CDR3 sequence: CASRPTPTVNPEAFF. CDR3 DNA: TGTGCCAGCAGACCTACTCCAACAGTTAACCCTGAAGCTTTCTTT.

V gene TRBV9 combines with J gene TRBJ2-5; 9 nucleotides line up with TRBD1. The CDR3 has 17 amino acids. CDR1 and CDR2 (germline): SGDLS, YYNGEE. Trimming removed 1 base from V and 0 bases from J; junction bases left unmatched: 7. This chain's CDR3 is CASSVWGGDRDQETQYF. CDR3 DNA: TGTGCCAGCAGCGTATGGGGGGGGGACAGGGACCAAGAGACCCAGTACTTC.

The CDR3 protein is CASRSRQGAFGEKLFF. CDR3 coding DNA: TGTGCCAGCAGATCCCGACAGGGGGCATTCGGTGAAAAACTGTTTTTT. This chain connects TRBV28 to TRBJ1-4; 10 bases map to TRBD1. This CDR3 is 16 amino acids long. Germline V CDR1 and CDR2: MDHEN, SYDVKM. J lost 7 bases, V lost 6 bases, and 11 bases had no gene match. Full variable domain (rest looked up from reference TRBV28 and TRBJ1-4): DVKVTQSSRYLVKRTGEKVFLECVQDMDHENMFWYRQDPGLGLRLIYFSYDVKMKEKGDIPEGYSVSREKKERFSLILESASTNQTSMYLCASRSRQGAFGEKLFFGSGTQLSVL.

The chain has TRBV29-1 and TRBJ1-4, with D tentatively TRBD1 (5 bases). CDR3 length: 13 residues. V lost 7 bases and J 6 bases, leaving 15 bases between the germline ends. The germline V gene encodes CDR1 SQVTM and CDR2 ANQGSEA. CDR3 nucleotide sequence: TGCAGCGGTCTCGGGGCGGGGGATGAAAAACTGTTTTTT. This sequence encodes CSGLGAGDEKLFF.

This clone was picked up one time. The V and J genes are TRBV5-1 and TRBJ1-1; possible D gene TRBD1, 6 bases. Germline CDR1 reads SGHRS; CDR2 reads YFSETQ. There are 17 residues in the CDR3. V was clipped by 0 bases and J by 0 bases, with 15 bases between them. CDR3 nucleotide sequence: TGCGCCAGCAGCTTGGGCAGGGGAGGGCTGGTGAACACTGAAGCTTTCTTT. It yields the protein CASSLGRGGLVNTEAFF.

The gene calls are TRBV4-3 and TRBJ1-5; possible D gene TRBD1, 6 bases. The CDR3 has 15 residues. Germline assignment: CDR1 LGHNA and CDR2 YSLEER. Trimming stripped 10 bases from V and 1 base from J, with 17 bases between. CDR3 nucleotide sequence: TGCGCCACCAAGCCCCATACAGGGAGCAATCAGCCCCAGCATTTT. It is translated as CATKPHTGSNQPQHF.